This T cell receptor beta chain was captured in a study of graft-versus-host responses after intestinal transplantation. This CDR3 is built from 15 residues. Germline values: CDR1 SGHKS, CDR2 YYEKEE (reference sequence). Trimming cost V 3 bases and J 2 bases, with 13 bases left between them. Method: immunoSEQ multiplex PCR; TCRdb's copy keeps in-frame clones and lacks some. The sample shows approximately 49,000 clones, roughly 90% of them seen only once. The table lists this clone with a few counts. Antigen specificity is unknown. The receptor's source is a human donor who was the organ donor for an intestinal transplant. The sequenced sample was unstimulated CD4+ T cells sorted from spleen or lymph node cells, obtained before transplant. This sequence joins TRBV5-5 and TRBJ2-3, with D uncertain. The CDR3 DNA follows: TGTGCCAGCAGCTCCCGACAATCTTACACAGATACGCAGTATTTT. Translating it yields CASSSRQSYTDTQYF.